This TCR beta chain is drawn from a study of blood T cell repertoires in COVID-19. Study-wide context: The United States, Italy and Spain were the sources of the acute and convalescent COVID-19 samples. Sample material is recorded as cDNA or gDNA derived from T cells, B-cell-depleted T cells, or PBMCs.

In the authors' workflow: Amplified reference gene primers provided the basis for estimating nucleated cell counts. Assay: immunoSEQ multiplex PCR; the TCRdb copy retains only in-frame clones and omits some. The V and J calls and clone size were taken over from that table, and D and trimming were inferred from the DNA. The data contain 200,000 to 250,000 clones, 70% to 90% of them singletons. Germline CDR1 reads MNHEY; CDR2 reads SMNVEV (reference sequence). This CDR3 has 18 residues. The ends lost 0 bases at V and 5 bases at J; junction bases unmatched: 11. The sequence was obtained from a man aged 80 or over with acute or convalescent COVID-19. Sequencing was performed on peripheral blood. The chain joins TRBV27 to TRBJ2-5; TRBD2 agrees at 11 bases. CDR3 in amino acids: CASSLSFLASGRSETQYF. CDR3 bases: TGTGCCAGCAGTTTATCGTTCTTAGCTAGCGGGAGGAGTGAGACCCAGTACTTC.